The entry below gives a single TCR beta chain sequence along with its context. Documented time point: after neoadjuvant nivolumab, at surgical resection. The data originate from a study of neoadjuvant anti-PD-1 for oral cavity cancer. Measured with immunoSEQ multiplex PCR; TCRdb has only the in-frame clones, and not every one. The data contain around 70,000 clones, approximately 81% of them singletons. Germline loops: CDR1 SGHRS, CDR2 YFSETQ. The V gene end was trimmed by 7 bases and the J gene end by 3 bases; junction bases not matched to a gene: 11. The CDR3 is made up of 15 amino acids. The sequence derives from a person aged 40 to 85 with oral cavity squamous cell carcinoma. The chain has TRBV5-1 and TRBJ2-7; 9 nucleotides line up with TRBD2. This specimen consisted of PBMCs, obtained after nivolumab (anti-PD-1) treatment. In nucleotides, the CDR3 is TGCGCCAGCCGCCCAGGCGGGGGGGAAGACTACGAGCAGTACTTC. As protein: CASRPGGGEDYEQYF.